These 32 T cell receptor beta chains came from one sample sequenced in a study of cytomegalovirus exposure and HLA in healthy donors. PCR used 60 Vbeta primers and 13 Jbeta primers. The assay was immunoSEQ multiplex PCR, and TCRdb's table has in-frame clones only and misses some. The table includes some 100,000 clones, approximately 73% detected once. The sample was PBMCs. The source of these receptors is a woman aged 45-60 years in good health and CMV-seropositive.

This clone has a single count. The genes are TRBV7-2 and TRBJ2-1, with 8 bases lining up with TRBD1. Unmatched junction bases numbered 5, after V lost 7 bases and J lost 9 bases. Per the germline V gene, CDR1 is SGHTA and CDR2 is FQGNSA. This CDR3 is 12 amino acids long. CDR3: CASTVQGGEQFF. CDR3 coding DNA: TGTGCCAGCACCGTACAGGGGGGTGAGCAGTTCTTC.

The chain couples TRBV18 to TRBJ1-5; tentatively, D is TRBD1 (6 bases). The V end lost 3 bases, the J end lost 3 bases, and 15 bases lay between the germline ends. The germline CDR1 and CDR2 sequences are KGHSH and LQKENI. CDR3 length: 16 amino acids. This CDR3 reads CASSPYPTGLNQPQHF. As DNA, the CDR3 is TGTGCCAGCTCACCCTACCCGACAGGCCTCAATCAGCCCCAGCATTTT. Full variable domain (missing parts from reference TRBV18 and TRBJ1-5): NAGVMQNPRHLVRRRGQEARLRCSPMKGHSHVYWYRQLPEEGLKFMVYLQKENIIDESGMPKERFSAEFPKEGPSILRIQQVVRGDSAAYFCASSPYPTGLNQPQHFGDGTRLSIL.

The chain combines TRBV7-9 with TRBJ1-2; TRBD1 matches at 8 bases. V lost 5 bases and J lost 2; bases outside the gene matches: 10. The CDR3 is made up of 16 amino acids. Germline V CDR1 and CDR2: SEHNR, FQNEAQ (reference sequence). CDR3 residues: CASSHRGQGGNYGYTF. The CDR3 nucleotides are TGTGCCAGCAGCCACCGTGGACAGGGAGGGAACTATGGCTACACCTTC.

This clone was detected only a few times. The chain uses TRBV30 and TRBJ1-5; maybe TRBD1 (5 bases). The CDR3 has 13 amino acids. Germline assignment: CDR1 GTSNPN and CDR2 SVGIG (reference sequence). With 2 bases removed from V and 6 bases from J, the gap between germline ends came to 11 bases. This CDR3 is CAWSKGVGQPQHF. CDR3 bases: TGTGCCTGGAGTAAAGGGGTGGGTCAGCCCCAGCATTTT.

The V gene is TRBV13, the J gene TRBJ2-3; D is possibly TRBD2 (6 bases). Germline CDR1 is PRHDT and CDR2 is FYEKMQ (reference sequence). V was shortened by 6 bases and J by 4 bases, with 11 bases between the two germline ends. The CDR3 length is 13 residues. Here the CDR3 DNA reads TGTGCCAGCAGTTCTAGCGTGGCAGATACGCAGTATTTT. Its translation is CASSSSVADTQYF.

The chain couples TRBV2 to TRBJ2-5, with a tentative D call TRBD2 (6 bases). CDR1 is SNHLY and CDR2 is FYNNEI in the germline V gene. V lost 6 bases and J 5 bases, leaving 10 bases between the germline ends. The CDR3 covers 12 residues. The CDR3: CASRAGGETQYF. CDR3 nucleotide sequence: TGTGCCAGCAGGGCCGGAGGGGAGACCCAGTACTTC.

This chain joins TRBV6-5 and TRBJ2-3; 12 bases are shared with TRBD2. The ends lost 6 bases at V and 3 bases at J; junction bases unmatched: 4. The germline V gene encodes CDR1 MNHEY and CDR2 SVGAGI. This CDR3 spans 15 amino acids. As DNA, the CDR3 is TGTGCCAGCAGCGGTCTAGCGGGGGGGACAGATACGCAGTATTTT. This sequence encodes CASSGLAGGTDTQYF.

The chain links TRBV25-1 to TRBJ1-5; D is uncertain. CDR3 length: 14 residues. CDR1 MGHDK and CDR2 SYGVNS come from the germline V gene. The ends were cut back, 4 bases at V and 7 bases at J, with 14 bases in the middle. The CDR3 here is CASSGVGVIQPQHF. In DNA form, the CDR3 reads TGTGCCAGCAGTGGAGTGGGCGTTATACAGCCCCAGCATTTT.

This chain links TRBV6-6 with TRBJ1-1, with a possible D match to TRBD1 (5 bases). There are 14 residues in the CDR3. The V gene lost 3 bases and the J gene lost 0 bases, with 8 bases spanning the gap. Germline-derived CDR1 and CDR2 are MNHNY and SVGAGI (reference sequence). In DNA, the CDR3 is TGTGCCAGCAGTTATGTAGGGGTGAACACTGAAGCTTTCTTT. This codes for CASSYVGVNTEAFF.

The CDR3 DNA reads TGTGCCAGCAGCGTTACGGACAGCTTGAACACTGAAGCTTTCTTT. Protein sequence: CASSVTDSLNTEAFF. This chain links TRBV11-2 with TRBJ1-1; tentatively, D is TRBD1 (6 bases). With 5 bases removed from V and 0 bases from J, the gap between germline ends came to 13 bases. The CDR3 is 15 residues long. Germline V gene sequence: CDR1 SGHAT, CDR2 FQNNGV.

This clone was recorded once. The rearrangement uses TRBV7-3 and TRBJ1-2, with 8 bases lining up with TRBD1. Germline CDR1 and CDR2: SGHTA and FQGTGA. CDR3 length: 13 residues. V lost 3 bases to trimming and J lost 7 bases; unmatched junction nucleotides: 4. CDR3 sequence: CASSFTGGTGYTF. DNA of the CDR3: TGTGCCAGCAGCTTTACAGGGGGAACTGGCTACACCTTC.

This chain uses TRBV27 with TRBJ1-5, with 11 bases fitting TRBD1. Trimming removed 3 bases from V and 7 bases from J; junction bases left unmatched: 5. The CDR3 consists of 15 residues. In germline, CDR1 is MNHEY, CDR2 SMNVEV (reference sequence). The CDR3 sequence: CASSLGQGDGQPQHF. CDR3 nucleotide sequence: TGTGCCAGCAGTTTGGGACAGGGGGATGGACAGCCCCAGCATTTT.

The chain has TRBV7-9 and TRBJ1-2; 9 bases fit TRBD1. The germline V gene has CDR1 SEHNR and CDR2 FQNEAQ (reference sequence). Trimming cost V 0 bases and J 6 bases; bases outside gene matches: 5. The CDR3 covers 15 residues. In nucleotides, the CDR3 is TGTGCCAGCAGCTTAGCCGGGACAGGGATAGATGGCTACACCTTC. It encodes CASSLAGTGIDGYTF. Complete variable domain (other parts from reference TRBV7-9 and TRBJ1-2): DTGVSQNPRHKITKRGQNVTFRCDPISEHNRLYWYRQTLGQGPEFLTYFQNEAQLEKSRLLSDRFSAERPKGSFSTLEIQRTEQGDSAMYLCASSLAGTGIDGYTFGSGTRLTVV.

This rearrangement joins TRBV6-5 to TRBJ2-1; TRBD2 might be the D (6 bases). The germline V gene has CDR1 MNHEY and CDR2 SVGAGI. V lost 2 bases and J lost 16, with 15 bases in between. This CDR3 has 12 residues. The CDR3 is CASSYRGAGPFF. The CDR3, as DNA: TGTGCCAGCAGTTACAGGGGAGCGGGCCCTTTCTTC.

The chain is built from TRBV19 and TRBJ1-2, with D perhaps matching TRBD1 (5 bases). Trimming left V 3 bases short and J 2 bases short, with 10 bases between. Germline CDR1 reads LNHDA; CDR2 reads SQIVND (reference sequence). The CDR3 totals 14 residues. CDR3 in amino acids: CASSIFSGNYGYTF. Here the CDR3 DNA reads TGTGCCAGTAGTATTTTTTCAGGGAACTATGGCTACACCTTC.

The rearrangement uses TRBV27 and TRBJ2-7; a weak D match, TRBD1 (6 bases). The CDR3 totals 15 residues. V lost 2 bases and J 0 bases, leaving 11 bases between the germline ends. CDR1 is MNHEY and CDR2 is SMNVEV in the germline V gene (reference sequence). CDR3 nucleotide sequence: TGTGCCAGCAGTTTAACAGGACAGAGCTCCTACGAGCAGTACTTC. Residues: CASSLTGQSSYEQYF.

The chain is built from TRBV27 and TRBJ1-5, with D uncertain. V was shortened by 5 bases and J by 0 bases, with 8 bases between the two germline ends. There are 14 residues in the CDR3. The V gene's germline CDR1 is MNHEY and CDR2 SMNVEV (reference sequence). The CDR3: CASSPRHSNQPQHF. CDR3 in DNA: TGTGCCAGCAGTCCACGACATAGCAATCAGCCCCAGCATTTT.

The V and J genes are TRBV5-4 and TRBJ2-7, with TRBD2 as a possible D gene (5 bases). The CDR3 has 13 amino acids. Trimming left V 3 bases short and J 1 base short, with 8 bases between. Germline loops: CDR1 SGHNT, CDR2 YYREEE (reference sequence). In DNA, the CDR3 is TGTGCCAGCAGCTCGGGGATTTCCTACGAGCAGTACTTC. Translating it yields CASSSGISYEQYF.

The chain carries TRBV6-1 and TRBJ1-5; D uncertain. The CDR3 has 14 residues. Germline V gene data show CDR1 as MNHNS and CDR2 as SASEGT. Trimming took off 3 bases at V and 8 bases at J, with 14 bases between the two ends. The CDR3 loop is CASSEVSGFEPQHF. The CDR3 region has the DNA TGTGCCAGCAGTGAGGTTTCGGGGTTTGAGCCCCAGCATTTT.

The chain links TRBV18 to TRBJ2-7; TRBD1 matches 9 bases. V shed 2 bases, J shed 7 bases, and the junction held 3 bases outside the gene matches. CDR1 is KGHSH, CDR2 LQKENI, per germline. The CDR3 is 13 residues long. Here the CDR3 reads CASSPGTGLEQYF. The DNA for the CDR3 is TGTGCCAGCTCACCAGGGACAGGGCTGGAGCAGTACTTC. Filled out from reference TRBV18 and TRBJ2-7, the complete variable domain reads NAGVMQNPRHLVRRRGQEARLRCSPMKGHSHVYWYRQLPEEGLKFMVYLQKENIIDESGMPKERFSAEFPKEGPSILRIQQVVRGDSAAYFCASSPGTGLEQYFGPGTRLTVT.

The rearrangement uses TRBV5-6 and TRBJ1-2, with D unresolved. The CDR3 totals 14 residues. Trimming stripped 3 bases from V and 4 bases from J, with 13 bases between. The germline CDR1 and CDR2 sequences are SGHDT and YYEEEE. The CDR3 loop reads CASSSDFPPYGYTF. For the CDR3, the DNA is TGTGCCAGCAGCTCGGACTTCCCGCCCTATGGCTACACCTTC.

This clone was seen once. The CDR3 protein is CASSLAGPYNEQFF. CDR3 in DNA: TGTGCCAGCAGCTTAGCGGGGCCTTACAATGAGCAGTTCTTC. V and J are TRBV7-6 and TRBJ2-1, with D possibly TRBD1 on 5 matching bases. Germline CDR1 SGHVS, CDR2 FNYEAQ. This CDR3 has 14 residues. V lost 0 bases and J lost 4, with 7 bases in between.

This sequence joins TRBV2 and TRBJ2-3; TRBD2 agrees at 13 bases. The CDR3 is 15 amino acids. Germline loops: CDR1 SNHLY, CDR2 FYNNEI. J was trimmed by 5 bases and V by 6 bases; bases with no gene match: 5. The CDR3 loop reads CASRDTSGRGDTQYF. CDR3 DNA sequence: TGTGCCAGCAGGGATACTAGCGGGAGGGGAGATACGCAGTATTTT.

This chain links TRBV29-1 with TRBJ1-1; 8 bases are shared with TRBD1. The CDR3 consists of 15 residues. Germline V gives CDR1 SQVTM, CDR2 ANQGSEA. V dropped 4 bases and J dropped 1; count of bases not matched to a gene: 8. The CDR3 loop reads CSVVRRGRRNTEAFF. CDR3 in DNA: TGCAGCGTTGTCCGCAGGGGGCGCCGGAACACTGAAGCTTTCTTT.

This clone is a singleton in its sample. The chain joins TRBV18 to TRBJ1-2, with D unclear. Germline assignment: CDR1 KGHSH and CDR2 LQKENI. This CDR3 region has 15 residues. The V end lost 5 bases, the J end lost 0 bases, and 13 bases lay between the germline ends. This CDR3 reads CASSSTTGANYGYTF. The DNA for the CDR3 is TGTGCCAGCTCATCGACCACGGGAGCTAACTATGGCTACACCTTC. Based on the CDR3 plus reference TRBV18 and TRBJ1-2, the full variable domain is NAGVMQNPRHLVRRRGQEARLRCSPMKGHSHVYWYRQLPEEGLKFMVYLQKENIIDESGMPKERFSAEFPKEGPSILRIQQVVRGDSAAYFCASSSTTGANYGYTFGSGTRLTVV.

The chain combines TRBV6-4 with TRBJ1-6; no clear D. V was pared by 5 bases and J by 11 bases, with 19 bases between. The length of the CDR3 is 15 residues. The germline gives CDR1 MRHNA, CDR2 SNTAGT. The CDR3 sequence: CASSILRWRYPPLHF. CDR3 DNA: TGTGCCAGCAGTATTTTACGATGGCGGTATCCACCCCTCCACTTT.

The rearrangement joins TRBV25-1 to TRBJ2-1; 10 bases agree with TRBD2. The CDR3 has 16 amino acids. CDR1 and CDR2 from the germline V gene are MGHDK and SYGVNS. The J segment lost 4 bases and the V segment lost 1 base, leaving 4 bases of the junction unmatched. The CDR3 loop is CASSEFGSGRYNEQFF. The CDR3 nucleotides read TGTGCCAGCAGTGAATTCGGTAGCGGGAGGTACAATGAGCAGTTCTTC.

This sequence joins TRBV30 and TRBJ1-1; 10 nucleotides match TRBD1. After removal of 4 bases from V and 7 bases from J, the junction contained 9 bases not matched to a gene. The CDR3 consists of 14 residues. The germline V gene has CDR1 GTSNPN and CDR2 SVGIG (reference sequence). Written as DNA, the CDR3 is TGTGCCTGGACTCCGGGGACAGGGGTTGGTGAAGCTTTCTTT. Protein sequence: CAWTPGTGVGEAFF.

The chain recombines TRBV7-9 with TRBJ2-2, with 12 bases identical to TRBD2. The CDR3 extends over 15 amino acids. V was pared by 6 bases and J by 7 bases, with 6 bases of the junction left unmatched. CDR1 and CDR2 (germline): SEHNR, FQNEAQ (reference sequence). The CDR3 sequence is CASRPSGGAHGELFF. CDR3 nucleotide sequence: TGTGCCAGCAGACCTAGCGGGGGGGCACACGGGGAGCTGTTTTTT.

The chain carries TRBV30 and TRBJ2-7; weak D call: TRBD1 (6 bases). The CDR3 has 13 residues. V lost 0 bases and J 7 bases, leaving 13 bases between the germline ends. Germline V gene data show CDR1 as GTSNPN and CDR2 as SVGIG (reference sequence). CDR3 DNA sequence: TGTGCCTGGAGTGTGGGACATGGTAGGGAGCAGTACTTC. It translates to CAWSVGHGREQYF.

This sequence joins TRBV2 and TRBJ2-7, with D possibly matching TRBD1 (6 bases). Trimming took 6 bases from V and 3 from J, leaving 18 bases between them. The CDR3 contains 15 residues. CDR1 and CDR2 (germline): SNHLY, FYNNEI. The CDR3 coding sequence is TGTGCCAGCAGCGCCAAGACAGGCCCCATCTACGAGCAGTACTTC. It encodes CASSAKTGPIYEQYF.

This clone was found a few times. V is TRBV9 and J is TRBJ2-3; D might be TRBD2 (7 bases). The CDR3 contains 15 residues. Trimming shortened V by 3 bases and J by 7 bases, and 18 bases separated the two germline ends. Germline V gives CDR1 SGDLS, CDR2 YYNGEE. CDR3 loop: CASSGRGGGGNTQYF. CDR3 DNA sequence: TGTGCCAGCAGCGGCCGTGGAGGGGGGGGAAATACGCAGTATTTT. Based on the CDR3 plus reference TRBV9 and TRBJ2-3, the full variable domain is DSGVTQTPKHLITATGQRVTLRCSPRSGDLSVYWYQQSLDQGLQFLIQYYNGEERAKGNILERFSAQQFPDLHSELNLSSLELGDSALYFCASSGRGGGGNTQYFGPGTRLTVL.